These 26 T cell receptor beta chains were all obtained from the same sample, sequenced in a study of blood T cell repertoires in COVID-19. The data were produced by immunoSEQ multiplex PCR, yet TCRdb's version contains in-frame clones alone and is incomplete. The sample has roughly 300,000 clones; more than 85% are singletons. Sequencing input: PBMCs or T cells enriched from blood (not recorded which). These receptors all stem from a woman aged 25 to 39 who had recovered from COVID-19.

In nucleotides, the CDR3 is TGTGCCAGCAGCTTAGGAGGTCCGGGATCCCGGACAGATACGCAGTATTTT. This gives the protein CASSLGGPGSRTDTQYF. V and J are TRBV7-8 and TRBJ2-3; D might be TRBD2 (5 bases). Trimming removed 1 base from V and 3 bases from J, with 17 bases in between. Germline V gives CDR1 SGHVS, CDR2 FQNEAQ. This CDR3 is built from 17 residues.

The rearrangement joins TRBV29-1 to TRBJ1-1; TRBD1 matches at 7 bases. The germline CDR1 and CDR2 sequences are SQVTM and ANQGSEA. The CDR3 spans 15 residues. V lost 0 bases to trimming and J lost 7 bases; unmatched junction nucleotides: 11. The DNA for the CDR3 is TGCAGCGTTGAAGATCGTGAGGGGGCGTTCGTTGAAGCTTTCTTT. Translated, it gives CSVEDREGAFVEAFF.

V gene TRBV5-4 combines with J gene TRBJ2-1, with 10 nucleotides matching TRBD2. The germline gives CDR1 SGHNT, CDR2 YYREEE (reference sequence). The V and J ends lost 3 bases and 3 bases, in that order; junction bases with no gene match: 0. The CDR3 consists of 14 residues. CDR3 residues: CASSWTSGYNEQFF. As DNA, the CDR3 is TGTGCCAGCAGCTGGACTAGCGGCTACAATGAGCAGTTCTTC.

The gene calls are TRBV30 and TRBJ1-1; no firm D call. The germline gives CDR1 GTSNPN, CDR2 SVGIG (reference sequence). Trimming took 7 bases from V and 4 from J, leaving 16 bases between them. The CDR3 loop spans 13 amino acids. DNA of the CDR3: TGTGCCTTACGGCGGGTTTTAATCACTGAAGCTTTCTTT. It translates to CALRRVLITEAFF.

V gene TRBV7-2 combines with J gene TRBJ1-1, with D uncertain. CDR3 size: 15 residues. Germline CDR1 is SGHTA and CDR2 is FQGNSA. Trimming took 2 bases from V and 1 from J, leaving 11 bases between them. The CDR3 here is CASSLLGPKNTEAFF. The CDR3 DNA reads as TGTGCCAGCAGCTTACTTGGGCCGAAGAACACTGAAGCTTTCTTT.

The chain employs TRBV2 and TRBJ1-2; D possibly corresponds to TRBD1 (5 bases). V was clipped by 0 bases and J by 5 bases, with 10 bases between them. CDR3 length: 14 amino acids. CDR1 and CDR2 (germline): SNHLY, FYNNEI. CDR3 in DNA: TGTGCCAGCAGTGAAGCAGCGACAGCATATGGCTACACCTTC. This gives the protein CASSEAATAYGYTF.

The CDR3 region has the DNA TGTGCCAGCAGCTTAGAATTAGCGGGAGTTGTCGAGCAGTTCTTC. Translation: CASSLELAGVVEQFF. This rearrangement joins TRBV11-2 to TRBJ2-1; 9 nucleotides match TRBD2. The CDR3 is 15 residues long. The germline V gene has CDR1 SGHAT and CDR2 FQNNGV. J lost 10 bases, V lost 0 bases, and 7 bases had no gene match.

As regards this clone: This specimen includes other DNA sequences encoding the same CDR3. The CDR3 region has the DNA TGTGCCAGCAGTTTACAGGGCTACGGCTACACCTTC. As protein: CASSLQGYGYTF. The V call is TRBV28, the J call TRBJ1-2; a possible D gene is TRBD1 (5 bases). The CDR3 loop spans 12 amino acids. Trimming pared 2 bases from V and 8 bases from J, leaving 9 bases between. Germline V lookup: CDR1 MDHEN, CDR2 SYDVKM.

This rearrangement joins TRBV28 to TRBJ1-1; D possibly corresponds to TRBD1 (6 bases). The germline CDR1 and CDR2 sequences are MDHEN and SYDVKM. This CDR3 has 16 amino acids. V gave up 4 bases and J gave up 0 bases, with 15 bases separating them. The CDR3 loop is CASSYTGSGVNTEAFF. In nucleotides, the CDR3 is TGTGCCAGCAGTTACACAGGGTCGGGTGTGAACACTGAAGCTTTCTTT.

This clone appeared once. The chain recombines TRBV4-3 with TRBJ1-1; 8 positions agree with TRBD1. Trimming at V came to 0 bases and at J to 11 bases, leaving 5 bases not matched to a gene. Germline assignment: CDR1 LGHNA and CDR2 YSLEER. The CDR3 has 13 residues. CDR3 nucleotide sequence: TGCGCCAGCAGCCAAGAGGGGACAGGAAGGGCTTTCTTT. It yields the protein CASSQEGTGRAFF.

The rearrangement links TRBV19 to TRBJ1-5, with TRBD1 as a possible D gene (6 bases). V was trimmed by 3 bases and J by 0 bases, leaving 18 bases between them. The germline V gene has CDR1 LNHDA and CDR2 SQIVND (reference sequence). The CDR3 is 18 amino acids. The CDR3 DNA sequence: TGTGCCAGTAGTATCGAGACAGGTGGGGGAACTAGCAATCAGCCCCAGCATTTT. Protein product: CASSIETGGGTSNQPQHF.

The chain carries TRBV4-2 and TRBJ2-7; no clear D gene. CDR1 and CDR2 (germline): LGHNA, YNFKEQ. The CDR3 totals 13 residues. Between the trimmed V and J ends, which lost 1 base and 4 bases, there was a span of 8 bases. CDR3 amino acids: CASSQGGRYEQYF. CDR3 bases: TGTGCCAGCAGCCAAGGCGGTCGTTACGAGCAGTACTTC.

The V gene is TRBV28, the J gene TRBJ1-2; 7 bases match TRBD1. V lost 6 bases and J lost 0; bases outside the gene matches: 4. This CDR3 comprises 14 residues. Germline V lookup: CDR1 MDHEN, CDR2 SYDVKM. CDR3 in DNA: TGTGCCAGCAGAGAACAGGGGACTAACTATGGCTACACCTTC. This encodes CASREQGTNYGYTF.

This clone showed up just once. CDR3 coding DNA: TGTGCCAGCAGTTCACACGCGGCGGGTAACAATGAGCAGTTCTTC. This codes for CASSSHAAGNNEQFF. The chain employs TRBV28 and TRBJ2-1, with D possibly TRBD2 on 5 matching bases. CDR3 size: 15 residues. CDR1 and CDR2 from the germline V gene are MDHEN and SYDVKM. Trimming took 4 bases from V and 5 from J, leaving 15 bases between them.

The chain is built from TRBV28 and TRBJ1-2; tentatively, D is TRBD1 (6 bases). The V gene's germline CDR1 is MDHEN and CDR2 SYDVKM. V lost 6 bases to trimming and J lost 8 bases, with 13 bases between them. The CDR3 loop spans 12 amino acids. CDR3 sequence: CASSQGREGYTF. The CDR3 nucleotides read TGTGCCAGCAGCCAGGGGCGAGAGGGCTACACCTTC.

This clone came up once. The CDR3 spells CASGPGTADVTQYF. CDR3 sequence (DNA): TGTGCTAGTGGTCCCGGGACAGCTGATGTGACCCAGTACTTC. The V gene is TRBV12-5, the J gene TRBJ2-5; 7 bases agree with TRBD1. V trimming: 5 bases; J trimming: 7 bases; junction bases outside the gene matches: 10. The CDR3 is 14 residues long. The germline V gene encodes CDR1 LGHNT and CDR2 FRNRAP. The full variable domain, with the rest looked up from reference TRBV12-5 and TRBJ2-5, is DARVTQTPRHKVTEMGQEVTMRCQPILGHNTVFWYRQTMMQGLELLAYFRNRAPLDDSGMPKDRFSAEMPDATLATLKIQPSEPRDSAVYFCASGPGTADVTQYFGPGTRLLVL.

This rearrangement joins TRBV28 to TRBJ1-1; D unresolved. Germline assignment: CDR1 MDHEN and CDR2 SYDVKM. V was pared by 4 bases and J by 1 base, with 16 bases between. The CDR3 spans 16 residues. The DNA for the CDR3 is TGTGCCAGCAGTTCACCGGGATCTTGGTGGAACACTGAAGCTTTCTTT. Residues: CASSSPGSWWNTEAFF.

This chain joins TRBV7-2 and TRBJ1-3, with D maybe TRBD1 (6 bases). This CDR3 spans 15 amino acids. With 5 bases removed from V and 0 bases from J, the gap between germline ends came to 11 bases. Germline V lookup: CDR1 SGHTA, CDR2 FQGNSA. CDR3 DNA: TGTGCCAGCAGCCCCCGGGACAACTCTGGAAACACCATATATTTT. Its protein product is CASSPRDNSGNTIYF.

V usage is TRBV2 and J usage is TRBJ2-3; a weak D match, TRBD2 (5 bases). The ends were cut back, 0 bases at V and 8 bases at J, with 12 bases in the middle. The CDR3 consists of 14 residues. The V gene's germline CDR1 is SNHLY and CDR2 FYNNEI. CDR3 in DNA: TGTGCCAGCAGTGAAGCAGCGGCGCCCGGTACGCAGTATTTT. This gives the protein CASSEAAAPGTQYF.

The chain links TRBV6-5 to TRBJ2-7; D perhaps matches TRBD1 (6 bases). The CDR3 has 15 amino acids. V gave up 1 base and J gave up 2 bases, with 12 bases separating them. CDR1 is MNHEY, CDR2 SVGAGI, per germline. DNA for the CDR3: TGTGCCAGCAGTTACTACAGGGAAACCCCCTACGAGCAGTACTTC. It codes for CASSYYRETPYEQYF.

The chain is built from TRBV18 and TRBJ2-1, with 8 nucleotides matching TRBD2. The J segment lost 9 bases and the V segment lost 1 base, leaving 11 bases of the junction unmatched. This CDR3 region has 16 residues. Germline-derived CDR1 and CDR2 are KGHSH and LQKENI. The CDR3 DNA follows: TGTGCCAGCTCACCACTTGAACGGGGGGGCCGGGGTGAGCAGTTCTTC. Encoded protein: CASSPLERGGRGEQFF.

The V gene is TRBV6-5, the J gene TRBJ2-7; D ambiguous. The CDR3 has 12 amino acids. Germline loops: CDR1 MNHEY, CDR2 SVGAGI. The ends were cut back, 6 bases at V and 2 bases at J, with 8 bases in the middle. The CDR3 DNA is TGTGCCAGCAGCCGAGACACCTACGAGCAGTACTTC. Its protein is CASSRDTYEQYF.

This chain joins TRBV19 and TRBJ2-7; 10 positions agree with TRBD1. Trimming took 6 bases from V and 3 from J; bases not matched to a gene: 8. The CDR3 consists of 15 residues. CDR1 and CDR2 from the germline V gene are LNHDA and SQIVND (reference sequence). CDR3: CASSEGTGVFYEQYF. CDR3 bases: TGTGCCAGTAGCGAAGGGACAGGGGTCTTCTACGAGCAGTACTTC.

The table lists this clone with a count of one. The chain carries TRBV2 and TRBJ2-5; TRBD1 aligns across 8 bases. Germline V CDR1 and CDR2: SNHLY, FYNNEI. J lost 3 bases, V lost 6 bases, and 3 bases had no gene match. The length of the CDR3 is 13 residues. The CDR3 loop is CASRPDREETQYF. In DNA form, the CDR3 reads TGTGCCAGCAGGCCGGACAGGGAAGAGACCCAGTACTTC.

The V gene is TRBV2, the J gene TRBJ1-6, with 12 bases that match TRBD1. Germline-derived CDR1 and CDR2 are SNHLY and FYNNEI. V trimming: 6 bases; J trimming: 5 bases; junction bases outside the gene matches: 17. The CDR3 totals 20 residues. The CDR3: CASRGYDSSGTGGNNSPLHF. DNA for the CDR3: TGTGCCAGCAGGGGGTACGACTCATCCGGGACAGGGGGCAATAATTCACCCCTCCACTTT.

The chain is built from TRBV5-6 and TRBJ2-3, with 7 bases matching TRBD2. The CDR3 loop spans 14 amino acids. With V trimmed by 0 bases and J by 5 bases, 3 bases remained unmatched. Germline CDR1 and CDR2: SGHDT and YYEEEE. As DNA, the CDR3 is TGTGCCAGCAGCTTGGTAGGGACTAAAGATACGCAGTATTTT. Its translation: CASSLVGTKDTQYF.